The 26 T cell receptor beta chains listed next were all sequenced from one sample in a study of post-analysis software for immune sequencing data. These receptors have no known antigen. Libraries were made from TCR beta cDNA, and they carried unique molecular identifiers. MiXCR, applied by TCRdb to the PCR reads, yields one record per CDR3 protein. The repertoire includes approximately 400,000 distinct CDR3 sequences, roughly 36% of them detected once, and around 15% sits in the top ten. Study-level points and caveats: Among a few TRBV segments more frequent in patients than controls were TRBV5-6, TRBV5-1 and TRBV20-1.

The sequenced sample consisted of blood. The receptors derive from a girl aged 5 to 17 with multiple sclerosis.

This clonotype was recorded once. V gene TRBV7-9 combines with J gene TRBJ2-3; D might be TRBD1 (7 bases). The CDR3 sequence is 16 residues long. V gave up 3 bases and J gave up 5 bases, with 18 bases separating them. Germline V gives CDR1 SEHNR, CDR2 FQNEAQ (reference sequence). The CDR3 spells CASSFGRSQGGDTQYF. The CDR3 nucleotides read TGTGCCAGCAGCTTTGGTCGCTCTCAGGGGGGAGATACGCAGTATTTT.

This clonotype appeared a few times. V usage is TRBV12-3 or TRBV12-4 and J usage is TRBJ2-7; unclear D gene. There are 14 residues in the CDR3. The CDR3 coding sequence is TGTGCAGTTAACAAGAATGGGCCCTCCTACGAGCAGTACTTC. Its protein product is CAVNKNGPSYEQYF.

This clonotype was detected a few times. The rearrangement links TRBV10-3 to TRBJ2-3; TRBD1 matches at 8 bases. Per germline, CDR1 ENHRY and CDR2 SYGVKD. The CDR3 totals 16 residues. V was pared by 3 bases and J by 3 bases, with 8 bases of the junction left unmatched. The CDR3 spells CAISEHLTGETDTQYF. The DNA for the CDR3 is TGTGCCATCAGTGAACACTTGACAGGGGAAACAGATACGCAGTATTTT.

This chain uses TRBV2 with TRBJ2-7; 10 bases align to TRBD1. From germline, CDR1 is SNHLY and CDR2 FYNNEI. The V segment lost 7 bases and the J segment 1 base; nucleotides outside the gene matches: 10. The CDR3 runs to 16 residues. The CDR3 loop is CASNDGGQGRSYEQYF. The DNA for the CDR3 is TGTGCCAGCAACGACGGGGGACAGGGGCGATCCTACGAGCAGTACTTC.

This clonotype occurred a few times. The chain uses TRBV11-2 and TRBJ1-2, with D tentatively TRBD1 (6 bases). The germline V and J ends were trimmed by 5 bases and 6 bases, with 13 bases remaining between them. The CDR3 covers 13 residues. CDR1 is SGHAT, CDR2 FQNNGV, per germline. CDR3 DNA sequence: TGTGCCAGCAGCCCTCAGGGGACTGATGGCTACACCTTC. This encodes CASSPQGTDGYTF.

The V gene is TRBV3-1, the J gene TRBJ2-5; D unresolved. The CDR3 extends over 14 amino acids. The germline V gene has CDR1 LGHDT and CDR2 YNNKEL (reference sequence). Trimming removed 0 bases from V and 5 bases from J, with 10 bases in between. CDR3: CASSQETGWETQYF. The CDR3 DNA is TGTGCCAGCAGCCAAGAAACTGGGTGGGAGACCCAGTACTTC.

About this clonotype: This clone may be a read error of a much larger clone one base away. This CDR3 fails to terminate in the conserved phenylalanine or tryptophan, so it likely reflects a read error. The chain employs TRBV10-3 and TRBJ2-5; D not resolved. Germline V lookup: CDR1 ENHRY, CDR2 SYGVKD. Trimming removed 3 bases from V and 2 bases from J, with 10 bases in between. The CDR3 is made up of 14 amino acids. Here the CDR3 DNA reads TGTGCCATCAGTGACCGTACGGAGCAAGAGACCCAGTACTTG. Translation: CAISDRTEQETQYL.

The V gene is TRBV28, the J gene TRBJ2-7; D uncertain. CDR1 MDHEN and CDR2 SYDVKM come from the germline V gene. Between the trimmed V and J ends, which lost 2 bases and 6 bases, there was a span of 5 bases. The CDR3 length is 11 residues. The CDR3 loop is CASSLAFEQYF. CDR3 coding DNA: TGTGCCAGCAGTTTAGCTTTCGAGCAGTACTTC.

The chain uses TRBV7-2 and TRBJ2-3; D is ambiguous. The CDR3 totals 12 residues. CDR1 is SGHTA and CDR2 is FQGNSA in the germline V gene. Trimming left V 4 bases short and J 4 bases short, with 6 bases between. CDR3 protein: CASSSWADTQYF. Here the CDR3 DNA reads TGTGCCAGCAGCTCCTGGGCAGATACGCAGTATTTT. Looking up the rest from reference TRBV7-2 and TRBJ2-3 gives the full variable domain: GAGVSQSPSNKVTEKGKDVELRCDPISGHTALYWYRQSLGQGLEFLIYFQGNSAPDKSGLPSDRFSAERTGGSVSTLTIQRTQQEDSAVYLCASSSWADTQYFGPGTRLTVL.

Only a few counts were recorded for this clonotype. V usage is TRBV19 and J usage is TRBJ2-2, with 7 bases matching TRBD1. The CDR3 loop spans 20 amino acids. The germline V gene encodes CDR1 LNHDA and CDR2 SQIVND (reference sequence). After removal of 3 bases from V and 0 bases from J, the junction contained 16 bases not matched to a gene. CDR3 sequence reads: CASSIAILRGQIANTGELFF. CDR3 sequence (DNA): TGTGCCAGTAGTATTGCCATATTAAGGGGACAGATAGCGAACACCGGGGAGCTGTTTTTT.

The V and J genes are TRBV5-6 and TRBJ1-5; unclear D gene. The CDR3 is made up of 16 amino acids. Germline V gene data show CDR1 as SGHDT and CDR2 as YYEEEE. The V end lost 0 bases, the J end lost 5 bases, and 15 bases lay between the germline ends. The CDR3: CASSLGWRLFDQPQHF. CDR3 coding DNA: TGTGCCAGCAGCTTGGGTTGGCGTTTATTTGATCAGCCCCAGCATTTT.

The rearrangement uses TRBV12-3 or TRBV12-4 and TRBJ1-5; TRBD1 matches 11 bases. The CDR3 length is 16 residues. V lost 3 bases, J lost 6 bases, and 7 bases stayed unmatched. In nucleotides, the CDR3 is TGTGCCAGCAGTTTCGCTGGGACAGGGGGAGGTCAGCCCCAGCATTTT. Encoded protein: CASSFAGTGGGQPQHF.

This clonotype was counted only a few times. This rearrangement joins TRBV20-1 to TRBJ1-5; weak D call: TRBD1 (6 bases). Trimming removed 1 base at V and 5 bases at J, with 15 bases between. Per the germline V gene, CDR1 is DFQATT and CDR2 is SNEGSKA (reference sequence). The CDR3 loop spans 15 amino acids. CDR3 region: CSARVETRGDQPQHF. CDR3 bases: TGCAGTGCTAGAGTCGAGACGAGGGGGGATCAGCCCCAGCATTTT.

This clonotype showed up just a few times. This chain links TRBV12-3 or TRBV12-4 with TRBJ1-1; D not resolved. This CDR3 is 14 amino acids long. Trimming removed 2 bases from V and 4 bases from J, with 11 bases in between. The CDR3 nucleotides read TGTGCCAGCAGTTTAAGCATAACGGGCACTGAAGCTTTCTTT. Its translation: CASSLSITGTEAFF.

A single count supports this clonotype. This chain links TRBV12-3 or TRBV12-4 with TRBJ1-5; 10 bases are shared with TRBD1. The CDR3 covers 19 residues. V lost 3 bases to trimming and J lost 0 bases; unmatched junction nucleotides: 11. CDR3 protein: CASSFGPGQGRYSNQPQHF. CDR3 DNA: TGTGCCAGCAGTTTCGGCCCGGGACAGGGGCGGTATAGCAATCAGCCCCAGCATTTT.

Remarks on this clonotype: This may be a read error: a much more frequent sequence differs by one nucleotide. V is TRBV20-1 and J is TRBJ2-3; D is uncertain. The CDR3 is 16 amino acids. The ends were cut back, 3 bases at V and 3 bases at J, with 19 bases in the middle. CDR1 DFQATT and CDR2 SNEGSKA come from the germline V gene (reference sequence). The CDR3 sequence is CSAREWAALGTDTQYF. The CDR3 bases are TGCAGTGCTAGGGAATGGGCGGCCCTAGGGACAGATACGCAGTATTTT.

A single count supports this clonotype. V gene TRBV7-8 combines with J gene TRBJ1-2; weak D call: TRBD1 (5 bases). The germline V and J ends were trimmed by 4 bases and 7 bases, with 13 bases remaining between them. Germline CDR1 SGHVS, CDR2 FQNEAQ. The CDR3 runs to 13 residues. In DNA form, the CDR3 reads TGTGCCAGCAGCTACCGGGACTCCAGTGGCTACACCTTC. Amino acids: CASSYRDSSGYTF.

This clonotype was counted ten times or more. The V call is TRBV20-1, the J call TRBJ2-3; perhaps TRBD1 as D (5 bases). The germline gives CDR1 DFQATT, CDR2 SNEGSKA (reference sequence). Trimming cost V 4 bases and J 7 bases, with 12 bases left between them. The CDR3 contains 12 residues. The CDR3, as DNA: TGCAGTGCTATAGATGGGGCGAATACGCAGTATTTT. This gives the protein CSAIDGANTQYF.

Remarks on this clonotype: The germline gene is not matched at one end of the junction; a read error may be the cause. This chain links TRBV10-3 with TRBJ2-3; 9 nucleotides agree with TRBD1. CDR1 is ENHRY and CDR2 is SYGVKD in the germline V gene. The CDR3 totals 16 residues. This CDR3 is CAISGPGQGGSDAQYF. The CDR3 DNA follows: TGTGCCATCAGTGGCCCGGGACAGGGCGGTTCAGATGCGCAGTATTTT.

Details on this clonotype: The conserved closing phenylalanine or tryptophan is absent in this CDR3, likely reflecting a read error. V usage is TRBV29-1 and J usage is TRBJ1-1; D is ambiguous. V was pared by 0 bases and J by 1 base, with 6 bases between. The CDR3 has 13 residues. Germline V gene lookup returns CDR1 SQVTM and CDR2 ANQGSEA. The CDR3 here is CSVEEQPNTEAFC. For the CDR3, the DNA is TGCAGCGTTGAAGAACAGCCGAACACTGAAGCTTTCTGT.

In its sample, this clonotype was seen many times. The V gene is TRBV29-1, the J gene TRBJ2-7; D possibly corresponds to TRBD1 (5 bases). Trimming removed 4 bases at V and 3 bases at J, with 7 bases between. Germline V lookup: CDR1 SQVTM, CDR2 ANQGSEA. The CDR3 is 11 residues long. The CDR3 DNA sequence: TGCAGCGTTGGAGACAGCTACGAGCAGTACTTC. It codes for CSVGDSYEQYF.

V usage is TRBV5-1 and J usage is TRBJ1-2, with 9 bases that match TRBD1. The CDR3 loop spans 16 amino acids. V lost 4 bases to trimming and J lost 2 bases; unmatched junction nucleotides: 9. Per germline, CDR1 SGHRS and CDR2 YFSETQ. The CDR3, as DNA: TGCGCCAGCAGCCTGACAGGCGGGACAGGGAACTATGGCTACACCTTC. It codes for CASSLTGGTGNYGYTF.

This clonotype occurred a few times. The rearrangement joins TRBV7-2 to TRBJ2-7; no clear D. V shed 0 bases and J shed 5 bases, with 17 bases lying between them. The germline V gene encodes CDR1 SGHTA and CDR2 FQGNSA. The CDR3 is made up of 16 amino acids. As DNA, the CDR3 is TGTGCCAGCAGCTTAGCGGGCTTGTCCGTTCGGGACGAGCAGTACTTC. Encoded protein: CASSLAGLSVRDEQYF.

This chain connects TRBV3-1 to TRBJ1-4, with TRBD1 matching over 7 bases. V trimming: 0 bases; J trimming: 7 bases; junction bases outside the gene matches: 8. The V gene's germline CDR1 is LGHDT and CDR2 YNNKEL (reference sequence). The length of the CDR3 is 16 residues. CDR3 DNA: TGTGCCAGCAGCCAAGATCGCAGGCAGGGGGGTGAAAAACTGTTTTTT. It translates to CASSQDRRQGGEKLFF.

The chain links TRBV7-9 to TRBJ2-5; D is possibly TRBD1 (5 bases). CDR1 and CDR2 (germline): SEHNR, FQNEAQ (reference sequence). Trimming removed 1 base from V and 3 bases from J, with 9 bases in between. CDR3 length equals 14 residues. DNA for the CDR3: TGTGCCAGCAGCTTAGAGGCAGGGAAAGAGACCCAGTACTTC. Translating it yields CASSLEAGKETQYF.

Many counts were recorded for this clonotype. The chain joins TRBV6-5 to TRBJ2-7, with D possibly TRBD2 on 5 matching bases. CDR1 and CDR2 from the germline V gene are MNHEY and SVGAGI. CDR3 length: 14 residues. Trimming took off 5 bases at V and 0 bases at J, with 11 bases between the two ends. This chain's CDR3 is CASSNSGGSYEQYF. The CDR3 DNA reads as TGTGCCAGCAGTAACAGTGGAGGCTCCTACGAGCAGTACTTC.